The 6 T cell receptor beta chains in this list originate from one sample, sequenced in a study of blood T cells in healthy people across ages. PCR was performed a second time for roughly 7 to 12 cycles using a sample-barcoded 5' primer and a J-beta primer mix. TCRdb redid the calling of the 5' RACE reads with MiXCR, one entry per CDR3 protein. The sample has some 690,000 distinct CDR3 sequences; about 24% are singletons. Material for sequencing was blood. Every receptor here comes from a man in his 70s in good health.

In nucleotides, the CDR3 is TGTGCCAGCAGCCCGACGACAGGGGAAGATACGCAGTATTTT. Translation: CASSPTTGEDTQYF. This chain joins TRBV7-2 and TRBJ2-3; 8 bases are a match to TRBD1. The J segment lost 5 bases and the V segment lost 5 bases, leaving 6 bases of the junction unmatched. The CDR3 loop spans 14 amino acids. CDR1 is SGHTA, CDR2 FQGNSA, per germline. The full variable domain, its missing parts supplied by reference TRBV7-2 and TRBJ2-3, is GAGVSQSPSNKVTEKGKDVELRCDPISGHTALYWYRQSLGQGLEFLIYFQGNSAPDKSGLPSDRFSAERTGGSVSTLTIQRTQQEDSAVYLCASSPTTGEDTQYFGPGTRLTVL.

In its sample, this clonotype was seen a few times. The J gene is TRBJ2-1, the V gene TRBV6-1; TRBD2 matches at 7 bases. The CDR3 has 13 amino acids. V lost 4 bases and J lost 7; bases outside the gene matches: 4. Germline CDR1 is MNHNS and CDR2 is SASEGT. As DNA, the CDR3 is TGTGCCAGCAGTGCTCGGGAGGCGAATGAGCAGTTCTTC. This translates into CASSAREANEQFF.

The CDR3 is CASQNPGTSGRNEQFF. As DNA, the CDR3 is TGCGCCAGCCAAAACCCCGGGACTAGCGGGAGAAATGAGCAGTTCTTC. The J gene is TRBJ2-1, the V gene TRBV5-1; 14 bases match TRBD2. Germline V CDR1 and CDR2: SGHRS, YFSETQ. The CDR3 extends over 16 amino acids. V lost 7 bases to trimming and J lost 7 bases; unmatched junction nucleotides: 10.

The genes are TRBV28 and TRBJ1-2; 8 nucleotides agree with TRBD1. Germline V lookup: CDR1 MDHEN, CDR2 SYDVKM. With V trimmed by 4 bases and J by 3 bases, 1 base remained unmatched. The CDR3 is 13 residues long. CDR3 sequence (DNA): TGTGCCAGCAGTTGGACAGGGTACTATGGCTACACCTTC. This gives the protein CASSWTGYYGYTF.

At least ten counts were recorded for this clonotype. This rearrangement joins TRBV5-6 to TRBJ1-2, with unresolved D. The CDR3 has 13 amino acids. Germline V gives CDR1 SGHDT, CDR2 YYEEEE. V dropped 0 bases and J dropped 5 bases, with 8 bases sitting between them. This CDR3 reads CASSLEYGYGYTF. CDR3 bases: TGTGCCAGCAGCTTGGAGTACGGGTATGGCTACACCTTC.

The V and J genes are TRBV4-2 and TRBJ2-3; 7 bases match TRBD2. J lost 2 bases, V lost 1 base, and 3 bases had no gene match. The CDR3 length is 15 residues. CDR1 and CDR2 from the germline V gene are LGHNA and YNFKEQ. In DNA form, the CDR3 reads TGTGCCAGCAGCCAAGGAAGCGGGGACACAGATACGCAGTATTTT. Translated: CASSQGSGDTDTQYF.